Below are 10 T cell receptor beta chains sequenced from a single sample in a study of CXCR3-negative and CXCR3-positive naive CD8 T cells (dated by TCRdb to about 2019). Sequencing instrument: NextSeq 550. The Human TCR Profiling Kit (MiLaboratory) was used to make UMI-labeled 5' RACE TRB cDNA libraries. TCRdb reprocessed the reads, and each CDR3 protein sequence is entered once, without DNA. This specimen's table enumerates about 130,000 distinct CDR3 sequences. The ten largest make up 0.45% to 0.6% of the sample. Sequencing used naive CXCR3- CD8+ T cells from blood. What this sample's cell subset or site label stands for: CD45RO-CCR7+CD27+CD95- naive CD8+ T cells lacking CXCR3 (TNR3-). The receptors shown here come from a human donor in good health. Some clones in this sample may be carry-over from other donors' samples.

This chain connects TRBV28 to TRBJ2-7; TCRdb designates TRBD2, a call that cannot be tested without DNA. This CDR3 region has 16 residues. Germline lookup yields CDR1 MDHEN and CDR2 SYDVKM. The CDR3 loop reads CASSLLGGGWSYEQYF.

The chain uses TRBV9 and TRBJ2-7; the TCRdb D gene call, TRBD2, has no DNA to confirm it. The CDR3 has 19 amino acids. CDR1 SGDLS and CDR2 YYNGEE come from the germline V gene. CDR3 residues: CATGVGVGGLVGASYEQYF.

The V call is TRBV6-5, the J call TRBJ1-4; TCRdb indicates TRBD1, and absent DNA this call remains unverified. CDR1 and CDR2 (germline): MNHEY, SVGAGI. The CDR3 covers 14 residues. CDR3 amino acids: CASSYSTGNEKLFF.

V and J are TRBV7-9 and TRBJ1-1; the TRBD1 assignment by TCRdb is unverifiable without DNA. The CDR3 length is 16 residues. Germline CDR1 reads SEHNR; CDR2 reads FQNEAQ (reference sequence). CDR3: CASSLFGTDDNTEAFF. Combining the CDR3 with reference TRBV7-9 and TRBJ1-1 gives the whole variable domain DTGVSQNPRHKITKRGQNVTFRCDPISEHNRLYWYRQTLGQGPEFLTYFQNEAQLEKSRLLSDRFSAERPKGSFSTLEIQRTEQGDSAMYLCASSLFGTDDNTEAFFGQGTRLTVV.

The genes are TRBV2 and TRBJ2-1; the TRBD1 assignment by TCRdb is unverifiable without DNA. CDR3 length equals 17 residues. Germline CDR1 SNHLY, CDR2 FYNNEI. This chain's CDR3 is CASSEGASGQRYNEQFF. Variable domain in full (rest from reference TRBV2 and TRBJ2-1): EPEVTQTPSHQVTQMGQEVILRCVPISNHLYFYWYRQILGQKVEFLVSFYNNEISEKSEIFDDQFSVERPDGSNFTLKIRSTKLEDSAMYFCASSEGASGQRYNEQFFGPGTRLTVL.

V is TRBV28 and J is TRBJ2-7; TCRdb proposes TRBD1, but this gene call is untestable without DNA. The CDR3 consists of 15 residues. Germline-derived CDR1 and CDR2 are MDHEN and SYDVKM. CDR3 residues: CASSSDSIQGYEQYF.

The V call is TRBV6-4, the J call TRBJ2-1; the D call of TRBD2 rests on TCRdb alone, since no DNA is present to check it. Germline CDR1 and CDR2: MRHNA and SNTAGT. The CDR3 is 15 residues long. The CDR3 is CASSDRLAGSDEQFF.

The J gene is TRBJ2-7, the V gene TRBV29-1. The germline V gene encodes CDR1 SQVTM and CDR2 ANQGSEA. The CDR3 sequence is 11 residues long. CDR3 sequence: CSVTDNYEQYF.

The chain employs TRBV28 and TRBJ2-7. From germline, CDR1 is MDHEN and CDR2 SYDVKM. The CDR3 is made up of 14 amino acids. CDR3 sequence reads: CASSLSTFLREQYF.

V usage is TRBV7-2 and J usage is TRBJ2-5; TCRdb's D call of TRBD1 is untestable without DNA. CDR3 length equals 15 residues. Looked up from germline, CDR1 is SGHTA and CDR2 is FQGNSA. The chain's CDR3 is CASSLEAGGHGGQYF.